This T cell receptor beta chain was obtained from a study of blood T cell repertoires in COVID-19. Study details: Sites in the United States, Italy and Spain provided acute and convalescent COVID-19 samples. The analysed material was cDNA or gDNA that came from T cells, B-cell-depleted T cells, or PBMCs.

Followed over time, Seattle patients had been enrolled while infection was active. Authors' data handling: Reference gene primer amplification yielded estimated nucleated cell counts. The data were produced by immunoSEQ multiplex PCR, yet TCRdb's version contains in-frame clones alone and is incomplete. V, J and clone size are taken as reported in that table, and D and trimming were inferred from the DNA itself. The sample has around 200,000 clones, 70% to 90% seen once. This receptor was taken from a person aged 70 to 80 with COVID-19, enrolled during active disease. Sequencing was done on a sample of peripheral blood.

The CDR3 spells CASSDRGGQPQHF. In nucleotides, the CDR3 is TGTGCCAGCAGTGATCGAGGCGGGCAGCCCCAGCATTTT. V is TRBV6-1 and J is TRBJ1-5; D not certain. The germline gives CDR1 MNHNS, CDR2 SASEGT. The CDR3 is made up of 13 amino acids. The V and J ends lost 3 bases and 7 bases respectively, with 10 bases between them.